This TCR beta chain was profiled in a study of response to subunit inactivated influenza vaccine. Findings of the study overall: New T cells are recruited in small numbers by each seasonal influenza vaccination, according to the authors' suggestion.

One entry per CDR3 protein, called by TCRdb with MiXCR from the RT-PCR reads. The top ten hold 5.5% to 8% of the sample, which has 550,000 to 800,000 distinct CDR3 sequences, over 11% seen once. About this clonotype itself: Its antigen remains unidentified.

The material was PBMCs from blood, obtained 14 days before vaccination. The sequence was obtained from a man aged 50 to 60 who received an inactivated influenza vaccine.

The CDR3 sequence: CASSFSGYRTEAFF. The CDR3 DNA is TGTGCCAGCAGTTTCTCAGGGTATCGCACTGAAGCTTTCTTT. The rearrangement uses TRBV12-3 or TRBV12-4 and TRBJ1-1; TRBD1 might be the D (5 bases). This CDR3 region has 14 residues. The V and J ends lost 3 bases and 4 bases respectively, with 12 bases between them.